This section outlines one TCR beta chain sequence together with its context. The treatment: preoperative locoregional IRX-2 cytokine immunotherapy. Preoperative locoregional IRX-2 cytokine immunotherapy was tested in the phase Ib source study. The CDR3 spans 15 residues. Per the germline V gene, CDR1 is SGDLS and CDR2 is YYNGEE. Trimming cost V 0 bases and J 0 bases, with 10 bases left between them. This specimen belongs to a study of preoperative IRX-2 immunotherapy in early breast cancer. TCRdb's copy holds only in-frame clones and misses some; the assay was immunoSEQ multiplex PCR. Seen here are roughly 57,000 clones, approximately 94% observed once, and the top ten hold under 2%.

J is TRBJ2-7 and V is TRBV9; D is perhaps TRBD2 (6 bases). Collection took place from a patient treated with IRX-2 immunotherapy. The sequence was obtained from a human donor with breast cancer. The CDR3 sequence: CASSVAGESSYEQYF. CDR3 bases: TGTGCCAGCAGCGTAGCGGGGGAGAGCTCCTACGAGCAGTACTTC.